The 2 T cell receptor beta chains reported below all come from one sample, sequenced in a study of OX40 agonist ivuxolimab in advanced cancers. Using immunoSEQ multiplex PCR, the repertoire was profiled, and TCRdb retains in-frame clones only, with some absent. The table has roughly 84,000 clones, 65% to 85% seen once. This sample comprised CD4+ or CD8+ T cells sorted from blood, obtained in a trial of the OX40 agonist ivuxolimab. The source is an adult with an advanced solid tumor such as melanoma, head and neck, liver or kidney cancer.

This clone was detected a few times. The chain has TRBV19 and TRBJ2-1, with D tentatively TRBD1 (5 bases). The V end was cut by 8 bases, the J end by 4 bases, with 12 bases between. The CDR3 consists of 13 residues. CDR1 is LNHDA and CDR2 is SQIVND in the germline V gene (reference sequence). The CDR3: CASALGVYNEQFF. The CDR3 DNA reads TGTGCCAGTGCGCTAGGGGTTTACAATGAGCAGTTCTTC.

V usage is TRBV4-2 and J usage is TRBJ2-1; TRBD2 might be the D (5 bases). Germline loops: CDR1 LGHNA, CDR2 YNFKEQ. Trimming removed 0 bases at V and 9 bases at J, with 18 bases between. The CDR3 covers 16 residues. The CDR3 protein is CASSQEGSVTTGEQFF. Here the CDR3 DNA reads TGTGCCAGCAGCCAAGAAGGTAGCGTAACTACCGGTGAGCAGTTCTTC.